This TCR beta chain comes out of a study of vaccination and CD4 T cells after COVID-19. Whole-study context: Following dose two, a median approximately 75 days (range 14 to 241) passed before post-vaccine samples were taken. Overlapping spike pools from SARS-CoV-2 and HCoV-NL63, HCoV-OC43 and HCoV-229E served as culture stimuli. Study-wide findings and caveats: Median approximately 90% of reactive clones detected in convalescent patients emerged only post-vaccination.

The V gene lost 6 bases and the J gene lost 0 bases, with 10 bases spanning the gap. The germline V gene encodes CDR1 KGHDR and CDR2 SFDVKD. This CDR3 is 14 amino acids long. Sequenced with the Oncomine TCR Beta short-read assay was DNA taken from cultured CD4+ T cells. In TCRdb, the PCR reads were re-called with MiXCR into one record per CDR3 protein. The sample has about 15,000 distinct CDR3 sequences, approximately 80% seen once; the top ten hold roughly 9.1%. Remarks on this clonotype: Its antigen remains unidentified.

Treatment specified: approximately 9-day PBMC culture with coronavirus spike peptide pools or control peptides (ViraFEST assay). This specimen consisted of CD4+ T cells from blood, cultured in vitro, obtained after SARS-CoV-2 vaccination. The chain has TRBV24-1 and TRBJ1-2; the D gene is possibly TRBD1 (5 bases). The clonotype originates from a human donor who received a COVID-19 vaccine. The CDR3 loop is CATSRQGPNYGYTF. CDR3 nucleotide sequence: TGTGCCACCAGTCGTCAGGGACCTAACTATGGCTACACCTTC.